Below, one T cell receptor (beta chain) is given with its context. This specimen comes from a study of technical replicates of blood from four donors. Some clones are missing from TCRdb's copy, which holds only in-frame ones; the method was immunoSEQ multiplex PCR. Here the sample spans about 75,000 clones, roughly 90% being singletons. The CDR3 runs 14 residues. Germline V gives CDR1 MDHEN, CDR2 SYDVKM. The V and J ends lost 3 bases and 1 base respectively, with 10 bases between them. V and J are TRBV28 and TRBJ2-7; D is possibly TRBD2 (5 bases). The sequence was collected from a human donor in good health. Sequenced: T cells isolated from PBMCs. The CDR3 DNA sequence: TGTGCCAGCAGTTTGTCTCGGGAATCCTACGAGCAGTACTTC. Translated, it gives CASSLSRESYEQYF.